A selection of T cell receptor beta chains follows, all from one sample in a study of regulatory T cells in long-lasting Graves disease. TCRdb processed the multiplex PCR reads anew with MiXCR; each CDR3 protein has one entry. The sample holds roughly 400,000 distinct CDR3 sequences, around 17% seen once. This sample also belongs to another study, concerning T cells in Graves' hyperthyroidism and ophthalmopathy.

The sample here was peripheral blood mononuclear cells (PBMCs), taken at new diagnosis, from a patient treated with antithyroid drugs. All receptors come from a woman aged 18-29 years with Graves disease. Each CDR3 is given with its conserved first and last residue. The order of the fields is clone size, CDR3 length, J gene, V gene, D gene, CDR3 DNA, CDR3 protein. A D gene is named only where the DNA matches it firmly. A clone size is listed for some rows: how often the clone was seen (once, few, many), or a class if it is expanded.

clone_size: many
cdr3_length: 18
j_call: TRBJ2-1
v_call: TRBV2
d_call: TRBD1
cdr3_nt: TGTGCCAGCAGCGAGGGGACAGGAACAGGGATGTCCTACAATGAGCAGTTCTTC
cdr3_aa: CASSEGTGTGMSYNEQFF

clone_size: few
cdr3_length: 16
j_call: TRBJ2-3
v_call: TRBV7-9
d_call: NA
cdr3_nt: TGTGCCAGCAGCTTAGCTCTGGGACCGTCTCAGGATACGCAGTATTTT
cdr3_aa: CASSLALGPSQDTQYF

clone_size: few
cdr3_length: 15
j_call: TRBJ1-5
v_call: TRBV19
d_call: NA
cdr3_nt: TGTGCCAGTGGCGCAGGGGTTCCTAGCAATCAGCCCCAGCATTTT
cdr3_aa: CASGAGVPSNQPQHF

clone_size: few
cdr3_length: 14
j_call: TRBJ2-7
v_call: TRBV27
d_call: TRBD2
cdr3_nt: TGTGCCAGCAGTCGAGCGGGAGGGCCATGGGAGCAGTACTTC
cdr3_aa: CASSRAGGPWEQYF

clone_size: NA
cdr3_length: 18
j_call: TRBJ2-3
v_call: TRBV7-9
d_call: TRBD2
cdr3_nt: TGTGCCAGCAGCTTAGGGCTGGGACTAGCGGGAGTGGGAGATACGCAGTATTTT
cdr3_aa: CASSLGLGLAGVGDTQYF

clone_size: many
cdr3_length: 13
j_call: TRBJ2-7
v_call: TRBV18
d_call: NA
cdr3_nt: TGTGCCAGCTCACCACATGGGGGGCACGAGCAGTACTTC
cdr3_aa: CASSPHGGHEQYF

clone_size: many
cdr3_length: 14
j_call: TRBJ2-7
v_call: TRBV5-1
d_call: NA
cdr3_nt: TGTGCCAGCAGCTTAGGCAGGGGCTCCTACGAGCAGTACTTC
cdr3_aa: CASSLGRGSYEQYF

clone_size: NA
cdr3_length: 15
j_call: TRBJ1-5
v_call: TRBV10-2
d_call: TRBD1
cdr3_nt: TGCGCCAGCAGAGAAAACCGGGACAGACGACAGCCCCAGCATTTT
cdr3_aa: CASRENRDRRQPQHF

clone_size: NA
cdr3_length: 15
j_call: TRBJ2-2
v_call: TRBV6-2/TRBV6-3
d_call: TRBD1
cdr3_nt: TGTGCCAGCAGTTCTACAGGGGGGAACACCGGGGAGCTGTTTTTT
cdr3_aa: CASSSTGGNTGELFF

clone_size: NA
cdr3_length: 13
j_call: TRBJ2-5
v_call: TRBV24-1
d_call: NA
cdr3_nt: TGTGCCACCTCAAGGACCATCGGGGAGACCCAGTACTTC
cdr3_aa: CATSRTIGETQYF

clone_size: few
cdr3_length: 16
j_call: TRBJ1-4
v_call: TRBV19
d_call: NA
cdr3_nt: TGTGCCAGTAGTATAAGTGGCAAGGACAGAATCGGAAAACTGTTTTTT
cdr3_aa: CASSISGKDRIGKLFF

clone_size: many
cdr3_length: 15
j_call: TRBJ2-1
v_call: TRBV6-2/TRBV6-3
d_call: TRBD2
cdr3_nt: TGTGCCAGCAGTTGGGGACTAGCGGGAGACAATGAGCAGTTCTTC
cdr3_aa: CASSWGLAGDNEQFF

clone_size: NA
cdr3_length: 15
j_call: TRBJ2-1
v_call: TRBV29-1
d_call: NA
cdr3_nt: TGCAGCGTTGAAGGTTGGCGGAGCTCCTACAATGAGCAGTTCTTC
cdr3_aa: CSVEGWRSSYNEQFF

clone_size: many
cdr3_length: 15
j_call: TRBJ2-1
v_call: TRBV11-2
d_call: TRBD2
cdr3_nt: TGCGCCAGCAGCTACACTAGCGGGAGTACCAATGAGCAGTTCTTC
cdr3_aa: CASSYTSGSTNEQFF

clone_size: NA
cdr3_length: 15
j_call: TRBJ1-4
v_call: TRBV28
d_call: NA
cdr3_nt: TGTGCCAGCAGTCCGGCAGAGGGGTATCTTGAAAAACTGTTTTTT
cdr3_aa: CASSPAEGYLEKLFF

clone_size: many
cdr3_length: 14
j_call: TRBJ2-1
v_call: TRBV28
d_call: NA
cdr3_nt: TGTGCCAGCAACAATCCTGGCTCCTACAATGAGCAGTTCTTC
cdr3_aa: CASNNPGSYNEQFF

clone_size: many
cdr3_length: 16
j_call: TRBJ2-7
v_call: TRBV11-1
d_call: NA
cdr3_nt: TGTGCCAGCAGCTCCCCCGGACAAGGGGGGAGCTACGAGCAGTACTTC
cdr3_aa: CASSSPGQGGSYEQYF

clone_size: many
cdr3_length: 14
j_call: TRBJ2-1
v_call: TRBV20-1
d_call: NA
cdr3_nt: TGCAGTGCTAGAGCGGGAAGCTCCTACAATGAGCAGTTCTTC
cdr3_aa: CSARAGSSYNEQFF

clone_size: few
cdr3_length: 15
j_call: TRBJ2-1
v_call: TRBV12-3/TRBV12-4
d_call: TRBD2
cdr3_nt: TGTGCCAGCAGGGCTAGCGGGAGGGGGTACAATGAGCAGTTCTTC
cdr3_aa: CASRASGRGYNEQFF

clone_size: NA
cdr3_length: 16
j_call: TRBJ2-3
v_call: TRBV12-3/TRBV12-4
d_call: TRBD2
cdr3_nt: TGTGCCAGCAGTTTTTTAGCGGGAGGGGTCACAGATACGCAGTATTTT
cdr3_aa: CASSFLAGGVTDTQYF

clone_size: NA
cdr3_length: 13
j_call: TRBJ1-2
v_call: TRBV6-1
d_call: NA
cdr3_nt: TGTGCCAGCAGCCGCAGGGAAAACTATGGCTACACCTTC
cdr3_aa: CASSRRENYGYTF

clone_size: few
cdr3_length: 14
j_call: TRBJ1-2
v_call: TRBV18
d_call: TRBD1
cdr3_nt: TGTGCCAGCTCAAATACCGGGACAGGGGGCGGCTACACCTTC
cdr3_aa: CASSNTGTGGGYTF

clone_size: many
cdr3_length: 14
j_call: TRBJ1-1
v_call: TRBV19
d_call: NA
cdr3_nt: TGTGCCAGCTCCATCCAAGGCCGGAACACTGAAGCTTTCTTT
cdr3_aa: CASSIQGRNTEAFF

clone_size: many
cdr3_length: 14
j_call: TRBJ1-5
v_call: TRBV28
d_call: NA
cdr3_nt: TGTGCCAGCAGCCGGGACTTTGCCAATCAGCCCCAGCATTTT
cdr3_aa: CASSRDFANQPQHF

clone_size: many
cdr3_length: 16
j_call: TRBJ2-3
v_call: TRBV5-1
d_call: TRBD2
cdr3_nt: TGCGCCAGCAGCCTGGGACTAGCGGCCTTCACAGATACGCAGTATTTT
cdr3_aa: CASSLGLAAFTDTQYF

clone_size: many
cdr3_length: 16
j_call: TRBJ2-7
v_call: TRBV11-2
d_call: TRBD2
cdr3_nt: TGTGCCAGCAGACCGGTCGGGACTAGCGGGAGTTACGAGCAGTACTTC
cdr3_aa: CASRPVGTSGSYEQYF

clone_size: NA
cdr3_length: 19
j_call: TRBJ2-1
v_call: TRBV14
d_call: TRBD2
cdr3_nt: TGTGCCAGCAGCCAAGAAGCTCTAGCGGGAGTAGGCTCCTACAATGAGCAGTTCTTC
cdr3_aa: CASSQEALAGVGSYNEQFF

clone_size: NA
cdr3_length: 15
j_call: TRBJ1-3
v_call: TRBV20-1
d_call: NA
cdr3_nt: TGCAGTGCTAGAGATAAGGGGAAAGGTGGAAACACCATATATTTT
cdr3_aa: CSARDKGKGGNTIYF

clone_size: many
cdr3_length: 16
j_call: TRBJ2-2
v_call: TRBV12-3/TRBV12-4
d_call: NA
cdr3_nt: TGTGCCAGCAGTTCATATCGACTCGGAGGGCCCGGGGAGCTGTTTTTT
cdr3_aa: CASSSYRLGGPGELFF

clone_size: many
cdr3_length: 15
j_call: TRBJ2-1
v_call: TRBV5-1
d_call: TRBD2
cdr3_nt: TGCGCCAGCAGCTTTAGCGGGAGGGCCGCGGATGAGCAGTTCTTC
cdr3_aa: CASSFSGRAADEQFF

clone_size: NA
cdr3_length: 14
j_call: TRBJ2-7
v_call: TRBV7-2
d_call: NA
cdr3_nt: TGTGCCAGCAGCTTAGCGCAGGTTACCTACGAGCAGTACTTC
cdr3_aa: CASSLAQVTYEQYF

clone_size: many
cdr3_length: 14
j_call: TRBJ2-5
v_call: TRBV20-1
d_call: NA
cdr3_nt: TGCAGTGCTAGTTGGTGGGAATCCCAAGAGACCCAGTACTTC
cdr3_aa: CSASWWESQETQYF

clone_size: few
cdr3_length: 13
j_call: TRBJ2-5
v_call: TRBV15
d_call: NA
cdr3_nt: TGTGCCACCAGCAGGGCGTCCGAAGAGACCCAGTACTTC
cdr3_aa: CATSRASEETQYF

clone_size: many
cdr3_length: 13
j_call: TRBJ1-1
v_call: TRBV7-2
d_call: NA
cdr3_nt: TGTGCCAGCAGCTTAGTACAGGGTGGGGAAGCTTTCTTT
cdr3_aa: CASSLVQGGEAFF

clone_size: NA
cdr3_length: 17
j_call: TRBJ2-6
v_call: TRBV5-1
d_call: TRBD2
cdr3_nt: TGCGCCAGCAGCCTACTAGCGGGGGGCTCTGGGGCCAACGTCCTGACTTTC
cdr3_aa: CASSLLAGGSGANVLTF

clone_size: NA
cdr3_length: 16
j_call: TRBJ2-1
v_call: TRBV4-3
d_call: TRBD2
cdr3_nt: TGCGCCAGCAGCCAAAATGGGACTAGCGGGAGAGATGAGCAGTTCTTC
cdr3_aa: CASSQNGTSGRDEQFF

clone_size: NA
cdr3_length: 16
j_call: TRBJ2-1
v_call: TRBV19
d_call: NA
cdr3_nt: TGTGCCAGTAGCCTTTTGCGGCAGGGTCCAGGGAATGAGCAGTTCTTC
cdr3_aa: CASSLLRQGPGNEQFF

clone_size: few
cdr3_length: 15
j_call: TRBJ2-1
v_call: TRBV7-6
d_call: NA
cdr3_nt: TGTGCCAGCAGTCGTGATCAGAGCTCCTACAATGAGCAGTTCTTC
cdr3_aa: CASSRDQSSYNEQFF

clone_size: NA
cdr3_length: 15
j_call: TRBJ2-6
v_call: TRBV29-1
d_call: NA
cdr3_nt: TGCAGCGTTGTGCGAGTGGGGGTTGGGGCCAACGTCCTGACTTTC
cdr3_aa: CSVVRVGVGANVLTF

clone_size: many
cdr3_length: 15
j_call: TRBJ1-5
v_call: TRBV4-2
d_call: NA
cdr3_nt: TGTGCCAGCAGCCAAGATTCACAGGGCGGTCAGCCCCAGCATTTT
cdr3_aa: CASSQDSQGGQPQHF

clone_size: many
cdr3_length: 14
j_call: TRBJ2-1
v_call: TRBV9
d_call: TRBD2
cdr3_nt: TGTGCCAGCAGCGTAGAAGCGGGAGGCAATGAGCAGTTCTTC
cdr3_aa: CASSVEAGGNEQFF

clone_size: many
cdr3_length: 14
j_call: TRBJ2-2
v_call: TRBV27
d_call: NA
cdr3_nt: TGTGCCAGCAGTTTAAGGCAGTACACCGGGGAGCTGTTTTTT
cdr3_aa: CASSLRQYTGELFF

clone_size: NA
cdr3_length: 15
j_call: TRBJ2-2
v_call: TRBV6-5
d_call: TRBD1
cdr3_nt: TGTGCCAGCAGTTACAGGGGGCGAGGCACCGGGGAGCTGTTTTTT
cdr3_aa: CASSYRGRGTGELFF

clone_size: few
cdr3_length: 13
j_call: TRBJ1-2
v_call: TRBV28
d_call: NA
cdr3_nt: TGTGCCAGCAAAATTCAGGGGTTCTATGGCTACACCTTC
cdr3_aa: CASKIQGFYGYTF

clone_size: NA
cdr3_length: 14
j_call: TRBJ1-5
v_call: TRBV19
d_call: NA
cdr3_nt: TGTGCCAGTAGTATCTTCAGAAGCAATCAGCCCCAGCATTTT
cdr3_aa: CASSIFRSNQPQHF

clone_size: NA
cdr3_length: 14
j_call: TRBJ1-5
v_call: TRBV6-1
d_call: NA
cdr3_nt: TGTGCCAGCAGCCCTACAGGGATCAATCAGCCCCACCATTTT
cdr3_aa: CASSPTGINQPHHF

clone_size: few
cdr3_length: 13
j_call: TRBJ2-1
v_call: TRBV29-1
d_call: TRBD2
cdr3_nt: TGCAGCGTTGAAGTTAGCGGGGCCAATGAGCAGTTCTTC
cdr3_aa: CSVEVSGANEQFF

clone_size: many
cdr3_length: 15
j_call: TRBJ2-3
v_call: TRBV7-2
d_call: NA
cdr3_nt: TGTGCCAGCAGCCCCCAGACCCATAGCACAGATACGCAGTATTTT
cdr3_aa: CASSPQTHSTDTQYF

clone_size: few
cdr3_length: 16
j_call: TRBJ2-7
v_call: TRBV4-2
d_call: NA
cdr3_nt: TGTGCCAGCAGCCAAGATCGAGGGCTTAGGTCCTACGAGCAGTACTTC
cdr3_aa: CASSQDRGLRSYEQYF

clone_size: few
cdr3_length: 17
j_call: TRBJ2-5
v_call: TRBV5-1
d_call: TRBD2
cdr3_nt: TGCGCCAGCAGCGGACTAGCGGGCGTCGGTCTCCAAGAGACCCAGTACTTC
cdr3_aa: CASSGLAGVGLQETQYF

clone_size: NA
cdr3_length: 15
j_call: TRBJ1-5
v_call: TRBV4-1
d_call: NA
cdr3_nt: TGCGCCAGCAGCCTTGACAGATATAGCAATCAGCCCCAGCATTTT
cdr3_aa: CASSLDRYSNQPQHF

clone_size: many
cdr3_length: 16
j_call: TRBJ2-1
v_call: TRBV7-6
d_call: TRBD1
cdr3_nt: TGTGCCAGCAGCTTAGCTGTTCGGGACAGCTACAATGAGCAGTTCTTC
cdr3_aa: CASSLAVRDSYNEQFF

clone_size: NA
cdr3_length: 15
j_call: TRBJ2-3
v_call: TRBV5-4
d_call: NA
cdr3_nt: TGTGCCAGCAGCTTAAGCGGTCCATACACAGATACGCAGTATTTT
cdr3_aa: CASSLSGPYTDTQYF

clone_size: many
cdr3_length: 15
j_call: TRBJ2-7
v_call: TRBV6-2/TRBV6-3
d_call: NA
cdr3_nt: TGTGCCAGCAGTCCTCCCGGGGGAAGCTCCTACGAGCAGTACTTC
cdr3_aa: CASSPPGGSSYEQYF

clone_size: many
cdr3_length: 11
j_call: TRBJ2-7
v_call: TRBV28
d_call: NA
cdr3_nt: TGTGCCAGCAGCTCCACTCGAGAGCAGTACTTC
cdr3_aa: CASSSTREQYF

clone_size: few
cdr3_length: 12
j_call: TRBJ2-7
v_call: TRBV20-1
d_call: NA
cdr3_nt: TGCAGTGCTAGAGAGGCAGGCTGCGAGCAGTACTTC
cdr3_aa: CSAREAGCEQYF

clone_size: many
cdr3_length: 13
j_call: TRBJ2-5
v_call: TRBV12-3/TRBV12-4
d_call: NA
cdr3_nt: TGTGCCAGCAGTCGACAGCTCCAAGAGACCCAGTACTTC
cdr3_aa: CASSRQLQETQYF